These T cell receptor beta chains were read from a single sample in a study of T cells of healthy individuals. MiXCR, run by TCRdb on the 5' RACE reads, gives a single entry per CDR3 protein. The sample records tens of thousands of distinct CDR3 sequences, roughly 14% being singletons. These receptor sequences come from a human donor in good health. Each CDR3 is given with its conserved first and last residue. A D gene is named only where the DNA matches it firmly. Clone size is shown for a subset of rows, as once, few, many or a class of expanded clone.

j_call	v_call	d_call	clone_size	cdr3_nt	cdr3_aa
TRBJ2-7	TRBV6-5	.	many	TGTGCCAGCAGCAAAGGAACCGAGCAGTACTTC	CASSKGTEQYF
TRBJ2-6	TRBV27	.	many	TGTGCCAGCAGTTTATCAGCCAGGGTATTTGGGGCCAACGTCCTGACTTTC	CASSLSARVFGANVLTF
TRBJ1-1	TRBV5-5	TRBD1	few	TGTGCCAGCAGCTTTTACAGGGGGTCCACTGAAGCTTTCTTT	CASSFYRGSTEAFF
TRBJ2-3	TRBV15	.	.	TGTGCCACCAGCAGAGACCTGTCGGGGAATACGCAGTATTTT	CATSRDLSGNTQYF
TRBJ2-3	TRBV24-1	.	.	TGTGCCACCAGTGATCCGCGGGGAAGCGATACGCAGTATTTT	CATSDPRGSDTQYF
TRBJ1-5	TRBV7-9	.	many	TGTGCCAGCAGCTCACGCACACAAGGGAGCAATCAGCCCCAGCATTTT	CASSSRTQGSNQPQHF
TRBJ1-1	TRBV30	TRBD1	many	TGTGCCTGGATTTCCGACAGGGGGAACACTGAAGCTTTCTTT	CAWISDRGNTEAFF
TRBJ1-1	TRBV7-8	.	.	TGTGCCAGCAGCTTATATCCGGGGGGCACTGAAGCTTTCTTT	CASSLYPGGTEAFF
TRBJ2-3	TRBV7-2	.	.	TGTGCCAGCAGCTTACACTCCGGGGTCCTCACAGATACGCAGTATTTT	CASSLHSGVLTDTQYF
TRBJ1-6	TRBV20-1	.	.	TGCAGTGCTAGAGAAGACGGGGATTCACCCCTCCACTTT	CSAREDGDSPLHF
TRBJ2-7	TRBV20-1	TRBD1	.	TGCAGTGCGGAGCAACAGGGGGGTTACGAGCAGTACTTC	CSAEQQGGYEQYF
TRBJ2-3	TRBV3-1	TRBD2	few	TGTGCCAGCAGCCAAGGACGGGAGGGTACGCAGTATTTT	CASSQGREGTQYF
TRBJ1-4	TRBV7-9	TRBD1	few	TGTGCCAGCAGCTTAGGAGGACAGGGTACTGAAAAACTGTTTTTT	CASSLGGQGTEKLFF
TRBJ2-7	TRBV6-2/TRBV6-3	.	.	TGTGCCAGCAGCCCCCGACTCAACTCCTACGAGCAGTACTTC	CASSPRLNSYEQYF
TRBJ2-5	TRBV28	TRBD1	many	TGTGCCAGCAGCTCCGGGACAGTGCAAGAGACCCAGTACTTC	CASSSGTVQETQYF
TRBJ2-3	TRBV10-3	TRBD2	.	TGTGCTACCCGGGCAGCTAGCGGGGGCACAGATACGCAGTATTTT	CATRAASGGTDTQYF
TRBJ2-1	TRBV28	TRBD1	few	TGTGCCAGCAGTAGAACAGGGGGCTCCTACAATGAGCAGTTCTTC	CASSRTGGSYNEQFF
TRBJ2-3	TRBV7-2	TRBD2	.	TGTGCCAGCAGCTCCGGACTAGCGGACGGGGATACGCAGTATTTT	CASSSGLADGDTQYF